These 14 T cell receptor beta chains came from one sample sequenced in a study of blood T cell repertoires in COVID-19. TCRdb's copy holds only in-frame clones and misses some; the assay was immunoSEQ multiplex PCR. Of 300,000 to 450,000 clones detected, around 87% appear once; the ten largest clones hold 1.3%. Sequenced sample: PBMCs or T cells enriched from blood (not recorded which). All receptors derive from a man aged 30 to 45 who had recovered from COVID-19.

The rearrangement joins TRBV18 to TRBJ1-5; D call uncertain. The length of the CDR3 is 17 residues. The germline CDR1 and CDR2 sequences are KGHSH and LQKENI. The V gene lost 2 bases and the J gene lost 0 bases, with 14 bases spanning the gap. CDR3 sequence: CASSPLNTADSNQPQHF. CDR3 nucleotides: TGTGCCAGCTCACCATTGAACACGGCGGATAGCAATCAGCCCCAGCATTTT. Supplemented by reference TRBV18 and TRBJ1-5, the full variable domain reads NAGVMQNPRHLVRRRGQEARLRCSPMKGHSHVYWYRQLPEEGLKFMVYLQKENIIDESGMPKERFSAEFPKEGPSILRIQQVVRGDSAAYFCASSPLNTADSNQPQHFGDGTRLSIL.

This clone has a handful of counts. The chain couples TRBV27 to TRBJ1-5; D unclear. Looked up from germline, CDR1 is MNHEY and CDR2 is SMNVEV (reference sequence). Trimming removed 0 bases from V and 1 base from J, with 7 bases in between. CDR3 length: 15 residues. CDR3 DNA sequence: TGTGCCAGCAGTTTATCGGCGGCAAGCAATCAGCCCCAGCATTTT. Protein: CASSLSAASNQPQHF.

J is TRBJ2-2 and V is TRBV18; 7 positions agree with TRBD2. Per germline, CDR1 KGHSH and CDR2 LQKENI. Trimming cost V 2 bases and J 0 bases; bases outside gene matches: 3. The CDR3 covers 16 residues. CDR3 region: CASSPTLAANTGELFF. The CDR3 DNA follows: TGTGCCAGCTCACCAACTCTAGCGGCGAACACCGGGGAGCTGTTTTTT.

This chain joins TRBV7-9 and TRBJ1-5; D perhaps matches TRBD1 (6 bases). V gave up 2 bases and J gave up 4 bases, with 9 bases separating them. The CDR3 length is 14 residues. The germline V gene has CDR1 SEHNR and CDR2 FQNEAQ (reference sequence). The CDR3 coding sequence is TGTGCCAGCAGCTTATCACAGGGAAATCAGCCCCAGCATTTT. Amino acid sequence: CASSLSQGNQPQHF.

The chain joins TRBV4-3 to TRBJ1-5; possibly TRBD1 for D (5 bases). Germline values: CDR1 LGHNA, CDR2 YSLEER. This CDR3 has 16 amino acids. Trimming cost V 0 bases and J 2 bases, with 11 bases left between them. The CDR3 nucleotides read TGCGCCAGCAGCCAAGAGTGGGGGGAAGGCAATCAGCCCCAGCATTTT. This gives the protein CASSQEWGEGNQPQHF.

The chain joins TRBV5-1 to TRBJ1-2; TRBD1 might be the D (6 bases). Deletions cut 4 bases from V and 8 bases from J, with 15 bases between. The CDR3 length is 13 residues. The V gene's germline CDR1 is SGHRS and CDR2 YFSETQ. The CDR3 DNA follows: TGCGCCAGCAGCGCACAGGGAAGAGGAGGCTACACCTTC. Translation gives CASSAQGRGGYTF.

The chain couples TRBV30 to TRBJ1-1, with D hard to call. Per the germline V gene, CDR1 is GTSNPN and CDR2 is SVGIG (reference sequence). V was trimmed by 0 bases and J by 3 bases, leaving 8 bases between them. The CDR3 covers 13 residues. CDR3 DNA: TGTGCCTGGAGTGTACGGGGTGACACTGAAGCTTTCTTT. This encodes CAWSVRGDTEAFF.

This sequence joins TRBV7-2 and TRBJ2-3, with 8 bases identical to TRBD2. The germline V gene has CDR1 SGHTA and CDR2 FQGNSA. V lost 1 base to trimming and J lost 5 bases; unmatched junction nucleotides: 5. This CDR3 region has 15 residues. The CDR3 region is CASSLGSRGGDTQYF. CDR3 DNA sequence: TGTGCCAGCAGCTTAGGTTCTCGGGGGGGAGATACGCAGTATTTT. Together with reference TRBV7-2 and TRBJ2-3, the CDR3 gives the full variable domain: GAGVSQSPSNKVTEKGKDVELRCDPISGHTALYWYRQSLGQGLEFLIYFQGNSAPDKSGLPSDRFSAERTGGSVSTLTIQRTQQEDSAVYLCASSLGSRGGDTQYFGPGTRLTVL.

The J gene is TRBJ2-3, the V gene TRBV7-3; 10 bases line up with TRBD2. Germline-derived CDR1 and CDR2 are SGHTA and FQGTGA. The CDR3 totals 15 residues. J was trimmed by 4 bases and V by 5 bases; bases with no gene match: 6. CDR3 in DNA: TGTGCCAGCAGCGCTACTAGCGGGGCCGCAGATACGCAGTATTTT. Translating it yields CASSATSGAADTQYF.

Note on this clone: Other DNA sequences in the same sample also yield this CDR3. This chain uses TRBV30 with TRBJ1-2, with 7 positions matching TRBD1. CDR1 is GTSNPN, CDR2 SVGIG, per germline (reference sequence). The CDR3 covers 11 residues. CDR3 bases: TGTGCATATGGACAGGTCTATGGCTACACCTTC. Residues: CAYGQVYGYTF.

J is TRBJ1-2 and V is TRBV10-3; D call uncertain. V lost 4 bases to trimming and J lost 6 bases, with 6 bases between them. The germline V gene encodes CDR1 ENHRY and CDR2 SYGVKD. The CDR3 loop spans 11 amino acids. The CDR3 DNA sequence: TGTGCCATCAGTGCTCCTGATGGCTACACCTTC. Its protein product is CAISAPDGYTF.

This chain joins TRBV11-2 and TRBJ2-1; 10 nucleotides agree with TRBD2. The CDR3 is made up of 15 amino acids. The germline V gene has CDR1 SGHAT and CDR2 FQNNGV. Germline trimming cut 5 bases from V and 7 bases from J; bases unmatched to any gene: 8. The DNA for the CDR3 is TGTGCCAGCAGCCCCGGACTAGCGGAGGCAAATGAGCAGTTCTTC. Its protein product is CASSPGLAEANEQFF.

The rearrangement links TRBV6-5 to TRBJ1-6, with 9 positions matching TRBD1. The V segment lost 5 bases and the J segment 6 bases; nucleotides outside the gene matches: 5. CDR1 and CDR2 (germline): MNHEY, SVGAGI. The CDR3 contains 15 residues. The CDR3 loop reads CASSTDRGINSPLHF. The CDR3 nucleotides are TGTGCCAGCAGTACGGACAGGGGAATTAATTCACCCCTCCACTTT.

This clone came up once. The chain employs TRBV7-3 and TRBJ2-7; 7 nucleotides match TRBD1. CDR1 SGHTA and CDR2 FQGTGA come from the germline V gene. The CDR3 is made up of 15 amino acids. The ends lost 5 bases at V and 6 bases at J; junction bases unmatched: 13. The DNA for the CDR3 is TGTGCCAGCAGCCCCCCCCGGACAGGAAGGGGCGAGCAGTACTTC. Residues: CASSPPRTGRGEQYF.